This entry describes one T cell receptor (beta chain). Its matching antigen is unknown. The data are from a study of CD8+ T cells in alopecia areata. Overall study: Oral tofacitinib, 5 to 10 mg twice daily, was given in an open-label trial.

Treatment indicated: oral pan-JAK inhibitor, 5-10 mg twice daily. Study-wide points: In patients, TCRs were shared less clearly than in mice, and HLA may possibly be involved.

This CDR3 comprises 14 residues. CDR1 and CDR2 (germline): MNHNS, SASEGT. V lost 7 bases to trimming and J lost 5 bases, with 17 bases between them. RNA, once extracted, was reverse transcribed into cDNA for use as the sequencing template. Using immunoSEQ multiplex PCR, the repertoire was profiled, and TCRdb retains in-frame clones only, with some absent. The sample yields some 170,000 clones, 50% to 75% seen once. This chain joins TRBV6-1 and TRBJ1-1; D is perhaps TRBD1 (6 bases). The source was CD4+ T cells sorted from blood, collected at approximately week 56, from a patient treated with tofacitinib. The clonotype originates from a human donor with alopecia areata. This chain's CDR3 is CASIQGGLETEAFF. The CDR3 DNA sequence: TGTGCCAGCATCCAAGGGGGGCTGGAAACTGAAGCTTTCTTT.